The source of this T cell receptor (beta chain) is a study of technical replicates of blood from several donors. Germline CDR1 is SQVTM and CDR2 is ANQGSEA. The CDR3 consists of 11 residues. Between the trimmed V and J ends, which lost 6 bases and 7 bases, there was a span of 10 bases. Method: immunoSEQ multiplex PCR; TCRdb's copy keeps in-frame clones and lacks some. The table includes around 83,000 clones, approximately 94% detected once. This receptor was taken from a human donor in good health. The sequenced sample was T cells isolated from PBMCs. This rearrangement joins TRBV29-1 to TRBJ2-1, with D uncertain. The CDR3 DNA is TGCAGCGTCCGATTCGGGAATGAGCAGTTCTTC. This gives the protein CSVRFGNEQFF.